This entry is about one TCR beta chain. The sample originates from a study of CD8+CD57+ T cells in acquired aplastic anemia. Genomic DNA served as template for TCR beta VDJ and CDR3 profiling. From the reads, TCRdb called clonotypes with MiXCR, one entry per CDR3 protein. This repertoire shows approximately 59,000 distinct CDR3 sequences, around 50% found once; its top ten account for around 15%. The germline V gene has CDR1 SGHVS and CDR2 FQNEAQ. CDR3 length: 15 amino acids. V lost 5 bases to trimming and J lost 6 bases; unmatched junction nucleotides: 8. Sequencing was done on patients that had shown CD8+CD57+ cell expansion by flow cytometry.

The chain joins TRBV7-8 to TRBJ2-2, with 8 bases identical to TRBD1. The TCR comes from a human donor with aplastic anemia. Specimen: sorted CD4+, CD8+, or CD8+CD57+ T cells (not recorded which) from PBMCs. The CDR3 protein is CASSPGQDPSGELFF. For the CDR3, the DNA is TGTGCCAGCAGCCCGGGACAGGACCCGTCCGGGGAGCTGTTTTTT.